Each of the 21 T cell receptor beta chains below was sequenced from the same sample in a study of cytomegalovirus exposure and HLA in healthy donors. Both 60 Vbeta primers and 13 Jbeta primers went into the PCR. Profiled with immunoSEQ multiplex PCR; TCRdb holds only in-frame clones, not every one. The table shows roughly 180,000 clones, with approximately 88% occurring only once. Material for sequencing was PBMCs. The receptors shown here come from a boy aged 2 to 10 in good health and CMV-seronegative.

This clone is a singleton in its sample. This sequence joins TRBV20-1 and TRBJ1-1; D is uncertain. V dropped 6 bases and J dropped 4 bases, with 9 bases sitting between them. The CDR3 sequence is 11 residues long. CDR1 is DFQATT, CDR2 SNEGSKA, per germline (reference sequence). The CDR3 region is CSARLSTEAFF. For the CDR3, the DNA is TGCAGTGCCAGACTCAGCACTGAAGCTTTCTTT.

The chain uses TRBV7-9 and TRBJ2-1; TRBD1 is a possible D gene (6 bases). With 4 bases removed from V and 7 bases from J, the gap between germline ends came to 14 bases. Per the germline V gene, CDR1 is SEHNR and CDR2 is FQNEAQ (reference sequence). This CDR3 has 14 amino acids. The CDR3: CASSSRDNDNEQFF. In DNA form, the CDR3 reads TGTGCCAGCAGCTCCCGGGACAATGATAATGAGCAGTTCTTC.

The chain couples TRBV6-5 to TRBJ1-2; 8 nucleotides match TRBD1. The J segment lost 8 bases and the V segment lost 5 bases, leaving 7 bases of the junction unmatched. Looked up from germline, CDR1 is MNHEY and CDR2 is SVGAGI. The CDR3 has 13 residues. For the CDR3, the DNA is TGTGCCAGCAGTCTATCAGGGGGCTGGGGCTACACCTTC. Translating it yields CASSLSGGWGYTF.

This chain joins TRBV14 and TRBJ2-7; perhaps TRBD2 as D (6 bases). The germline CDR1 and CDR2 sequences are SGHDN and FVKESK. V was pared by 2 bases and J by 0 bases, with 11 bases between. This CDR3 is built from 15 residues. CDR3 in DNA: TGTGCCAGCAGCCAAAATCGGGGGAGCTCCTACGAGCAGTACTTC. It specifies CASSQNRGSSYEQYF.

The rearrangement links TRBV29-1 to TRBJ2-1; D gene uncertain. The CDR3 totals 13 residues. V gave up 4 bases and J gave up 3 bases, with 10 bases separating them. The germline V gene has CDR1 SQVTM and CDR2 ANQGSEA. The CDR3, as DNA: TGCAGCGTTGCTGGAGTAGTCTACAATGAGCAGTTCTTC. Its translation: CSVAGVVYNEQFF.

The genes are TRBV15 and TRBJ1-5; TRBD1 agrees at 7 bases. In germline, CDR1 is LNHNV, CDR2 YYDKDF (reference sequence). The CDR3 consists of 15 residues. After removal of 3 bases from V and 6 bases from J, the junction contained 8 bases not matched to a gene. The CDR3 DNA follows: TGTGCCACCAGCAGTCCCCTGGCAGGGGGTCAGCCCCAGCATTTT. Translated, it gives CATSSPLAGGQPQHF.

This chain uses TRBV28 with TRBJ1-1, with 7 bases aligning to TRBD1. CDR1 is MDHEN, CDR2 SYDVKM, per germline. J was trimmed by 1 base and V by 4 bases; bases with no gene match: 6. This CDR3 has 15 amino acids. CDR3 residues: CASSYPRQGNTEAFF. The CDR3 nucleotides are TGTGCCAGCAGTTACCCAAGACAGGGGAACACTGAAGCTTTCTTT.

The V call is TRBV5-1, the J call TRBJ2-1; D gene unclear. The CDR3 has 16 amino acids. Trimming cost V 0 bases and J 3 bases, with 13 bases left between them. Germline V gene data show CDR1 as SGHRS and CDR2 as YFSETQ. CDR3 amino acids: CASSLVGGYGYNEQFF. The CDR3 nucleotides read TGCGCCAGCAGCTTGGTAGGCGGCTACGGCTACAATGAGCAGTTCTTC. The variable domain in full, completed from reference TRBV5-1 and TRBJ2-1, reads KAGVTQTPRYLIKTRGQQVTLSCSPISGHRSVSWYQQTPGQGLQFLFEYFSETQRNKGNFPGRFSGRQFSNSRSEMNVSTLELGDSALYLCASSLVGGYGYNEQFFGPGTRLTVL.

The gene calls are TRBV6-1 and TRBJ2-2, with D perhaps TRBD2 (5 bases). V was trimmed by 7 bases and J by 8 bases, leaving 8 bases between them. This CDR3 is 11 amino acids long. CDR1 and CDR2 from the germline V gene are MNHNS and SASEGT. The CDR3 nucleotides read TGTGCCAGCATTAGAGGGGGGGAGCTGTTTTTT. Its translation is CASIRGGELFF.

The genes are TRBV5-4 and TRBJ2-5; 7 bases line up with TRBD2. CDR3 length equals 18 residues. Germline V gene sequence: CDR1 SGHNT, CDR2 YYREEE (reference sequence). J gave up 2 bases and V 3 bases, and 16 bases lay outside the gene matches. CDR3 bases: TGTGCCAGCAGCTCGGTTTCGGGCTCTAGCGGACCGCAAGAGACCCAGTACTTC. Encoded protein: CASSSVSGSSGPQETQYF.

This clone was observed a single time. The chain couples TRBV9 to TRBJ2-4; TRBD1 agrees at 9 bases. CDR1 is SGDLS and CDR2 is YYNGEE in the germline V gene. With V trimmed by 4 bases and J by 3 bases, 5 bases remained unmatched. CDR3 length: 15 residues. The CDR3 loop reads CASSPQTGGKNIQYF. CDR3 DNA sequence: TGTGCCAGCAGCCCACAGACAGGGGGCAAAAACATTCAGTACTTC.

The chain carries TRBV5-4 and TRBJ2-1, with D possibly TRBD1 on 6 matching bases. V was pared by 0 bases and J by 6 bases, with 16 bases between. CDR1 SGHNT and CDR2 YYREEE come from the germline V gene (reference sequence). The CDR3 is 16 amino acids. Here the CDR3 DNA reads TGTGCCAGCAGCTTGGGTCAGGGGATCCCTGGCAATGAGCAGTTCTTC. This codes for CASSLGQGIPGNEQFF.

V gene TRBV28 combines with J gene TRBJ2-3; 8 bases align to TRBD2. CDR3 length: 14 amino acids. V lost 7 bases and J lost 5; bases outside the gene matches: 8. The germline V gene encodes CDR1 MDHEN and CDR2 SYDVKM. The CDR3 DNA reads as TGTGCCAGCAAATTTCATCGGGAGGGAGATACGCAGTATTTT. Amino acid sequence: CASKFHREGDTQYF.

The chain has TRBV15 and TRBJ2-2, with no clear D. This CDR3 has 13 amino acids. The V end lost 1 base, the J end lost 7 bases, and 7 bases lay between the germline ends. CDR1 and CDR2 (germline): LNHNV, YYDKDF (reference sequence). In DNA, the CDR3 is TGTGCCACCAGCAGAGTAGCTAACGGGGAGCTGTTTTTT. Protein sequence: CATSRVANGELFF.

The chain has TRBV4-3 and TRBJ2-2; the D gene is possibly TRBD2 (7 bases). CDR1 and CDR2 from the germline V gene are LGHNA and YSLEER. Trimming left V 4 bases short and J 4 bases short, with 13 bases between. This CDR3 has 15 residues. The CDR3 DNA is TGCGCCAGCAGCCCGGCGGGGGCGGGCACCGGGGAGCTGTTTTTT. Encoded protein: CASSPAGAGTGELFF.

CDR3 in amino acids: CASRSSSGNYGYTF. DNA for the CDR3: TGTGCCAGCAGGTCCTCTTCCGGGAACTATGGCTACACCTTC. The J gene is TRBJ1-2, the V gene TRBV6-5; D is unresolved. Between the trimmed V and J ends, which lost 6 bases and 2 bases, there was a span of 13 bases. Germline CDR1 is MNHEY and CDR2 is SVGAGI. This CDR3 comprises 14 residues.

The chain carries TRBV7-9 and TRBJ2-5, with D hard to call. The germline V gene encodes CDR1 SEHNR and CDR2 FQNEAQ (reference sequence). The CDR3 runs 13 residues. V dropped 2 bases and J dropped 7 bases, with 11 bases sitting between them. The CDR3 DNA follows: TGTGCCAGCAGCTTAAACTCCGGTGGGACCCAGTACTTC. Its translation: CASSLNSGGTQYF.

The chain employs TRBV5-8 and TRBJ2-1; D unresolved. The V end lost 1 base, the J end lost 9 bases, and 11 bases lay between the germline ends. The CDR3 extends over 13 amino acids. Germline CDR1 SGHTS, CDR2 YDEGEE. CDR3 sequence (DNA): TGTGCCAGCAGCTTGAATCGACAAGTTGAGCAGTTCTTC. Its translation is CASSLNRQVEQFF.

This chain links TRBV6-5 with TRBJ1-2; TRBD1 matches 7 bases. CDR3 length: 15 amino acids. Looked up from germline, CDR1 is MNHEY and CDR2 is SVGAGI. V was clipped by 4 bases and J by 5 bases; unmatched bases: 10. The CDR3 region is CASSSGNTGAYGYTF. CDR3 nucleotides: TGTGCCAGCAGTTCCGGAAATACAGGGGCGTATGGCTACACCTTC.

This chain uses TRBV7-9 with TRBJ2-6, with TRBD1 matching over 8 bases. CDR1 and CDR2 (germline): SEHNR, FQNEAQ (reference sequence). The V and J ends lost 5 bases and 1 base, in that order; junction bases with no gene match: 7. The CDR3 runs to 17 residues. The CDR3 coding sequence is TGTGCCAGCAGCGCCGGACAGGGTGGTTCTGGGGCCAACGTCCTGACTTTC. Amino acid sequence: CASSAGQGGSGANVLTF.

The CDR3 DNA follows: TGCGCCAGCAGCCTTCTATTGTCAGGGGTTGGCACCGATGGCTACACCTTC. This sequence encodes CASSLLLSGVGTDGYTF. V usage is TRBV4-1 and J usage is TRBJ1-2; D possibly corresponds to TRBD1 (6 bases). Trimming pared 4 bases from V and 6 bases from J, leaving 24 bases between. Germline V gene sequence: CDR1 MGHRA, CDR2 YSYEKL. The CDR3 is 17 residues long.